These T cell receptor beta chains were read from a single sample in a study of long-term antiretroviral therapy in people with HIV. TCRdb's copy holds only in-frame clones and misses some; the assay was immunoSEQ multiplex PCR. The table lists 21,000 or so clones, approximately 90% of them singletons. The sequenced sample was unsorted PBMCs, obtained 2.3 years after starting antiretroviral therapy. The receptors were sampled from a man aged 55 to 70 with HIV. CDR3s leave out the opening cysteine and the closing phenylalanine or tryptophan.

TRBV10-3 AISDNVGAGAQETQY
TRBV7-8 ASSPEGLAGYPPLYEQY
TRBV19 ASSMRHQETQY
TRBV5-4 ASSALVRDTQY
TRBV6-1 ASSHPGETQY
TRBV27 ASSPNKREFLDTQY
TRBV19 ASSKNWDSEAF
TRBV11-2 ASSSGQGPQETQY
TRBV11-3 ASSTGSGNTIY
TRBV5-1 ASSLTPQSGNTIY
TRBV5-6 ASSSTKDRGHGYT
TRBV6-5 ASSATSYGYT
TRBV15 ATSRARTAQETQY
TRBV7-9 ASSLGGVNQPQH
TRBV7-2 ASSLNRASGNTIY
TRBV28 ASSHHGGGNIQY
TRBV5-8 ASSHNQPQH
TRBV27 ASSYTGTGYGYT
TRBV6-5 ASSVDLAVQETQY
TRBV9 ASHSGTGTNFGGEAF
TRBV6-5 ASSYQGQWY
TRBV10-3 AISEWVDPYGYT
TRBV7-9 ASSLTGELF
TRBV6-5 ASSPGTSLAYEQY
TRBV15 ATSRETRLLSNQPQH
TRBV5-1 ASSLAGNGNTIY
TRBV5-1 ASSLAGLDASYNEQF
TRBV6-4 ARRNGGHSPLH
TRBV18 ASSPADRGQSSEQY
TRBV7-3 ASSLMSGTSGYNEQF
TRBV29-1 SVAPPGRALSTDTQY
TRBV28 ASSLMGYYGYT
TRBV30 AWSDRQLNQPQH
TRBV28 ASSLSTDETEAF
TRBV7-3 ASSPQGLVVQDTQY
TRBV2 AIGQGGTEAF
TRBV25-1 ASSAGAHQPQH
TRBV28 ASSYRDRAYGYT
TRBV5-4 ASRSESGAASNEQF
TRBV6-1 ASAQGQGTFGYT
TRBV5-1 ASSLAGPGDTQY
TRBV6-5 ASSYVASGRGQF
TRBV5-1 ASSAGLAPTGELF
TRBV10-3 AISETLTGGGGTDTQY
TRBV30 AWSHWTAYQPQH
TRBV6-6 ASMGGYGYT